Below, 15 T cell receptor beta chains from the same sample are listed, as sequenced in a study of blood T cells in healthy people across ages. A second PCR of 7 to 11 cycles used a sample-barcoded 5' primer and a J-beta primer mix. TCRdb passed the 5' RACE reads through MiXCR, listing each CDR3 protein once. Of approximately 360,000 distinct CDR3 sequences listed, over 45% were seen once; the top ten hold under 60%. The material sequenced was blood. These receptors all stem from a man aged 60 to 69 in good health.

The chain recombines TRBV3-1 with TRBJ2-7; D call uncertain. V was shortened by 2 bases and J by 0 bases, with 5 bases between the two germline ends. The CDR3 runs to 13 residues. Germline CDR1 is LGHDT and CDR2 is YNNKEL (reference sequence). The CDR3 spells CASSQQSSYEQYF. CDR3 nucleotide sequence: TGTGCCAGCAGCCAACAAAGCTCCTACGAGCAGTACTTC.

The CDR3 DNA is TGCAGTGCTAGACGGGGGCTCGGTTCTAGCACAGATACGCAGTATTTT. It encodes CSARRGLGSSTDTQYF. V and J are TRBV20-1 and TRBJ2-3, with D possibly called TRBD1 or TRBD2 (6 bases each). Germline assignment: CDR1 DFQATT and CDR2 SNEGSKA (reference sequence). Trimming removed 2 bases from V and 0 bases from J, with 15 bases in between. The CDR3 totals 16 residues.

The chain links TRBV20-1 to TRBJ1-5, with a possible D match to TRBD1 (6 bases). CDR1 is DFQATT and CDR2 is SNEGSKA in the germline V gene (reference sequence). V lost 5 bases and J 4 bases, leaving 9 bases between the germline ends. The CDR3 loop spans 12 amino acids. CDR3: CSAVQGNQPQHF. The CDR3 region has the DNA TGCAGTGCTGTCCAGGGGAATCAGCCCCAGCATTTT.

This clonotype was observed many times. The chain recombines TRBV28 with TRBJ1-5, with TRBD1 identical over 9 bases. The CDR3 has 15 residues. With 5 bases clipped from V and 2 bases from J, the junction kept 4 bases outside the gene matches. CDR1 MDHEN and CDR2 SYDVKM come from the germline V gene. DNA of the CDR3: TGTGCCAGCAGTGCCCGGACAGGGGGCAATCAGCCCCAGCATTTT. Translation gives CASSARTGGNQPQHF.

The table lists this clonotype with many counts. The rearrangement links TRBV7-3 to TRBJ2-6; D unclear. The ends were cut back, 5 bases at V and 0 bases at J, with 17 bases in the middle. Germline CDR1 reads SGHTA; CDR2 reads FQGTGA. The CDR3 extends over 18 amino acids. The CDR3 DNA reads TGTGCCAGCAGCCCAGTGCCCCCATCCCCCTCTGGGGCCAACGTCCTGACTTTC. Encoded protein: CASSPVPPSPSGANVLTF.

This clonotype occurred many times. This chain joins TRBV9 and TRBJ2-6; TRBD2 might be the D (5 bases). V lost 2 bases, J lost 2 bases, and 8 bases lay in between. The CDR3 consists of 15 residues. Germline CDR1 is SGDLS and CDR2 is YYNGEE. CDR3 loop: CASSVGVTGANVLTF. The CDR3, as DNA: TGTGCCAGCAGCGTCGGGGTCACTGGGGCCAACGTCCTGACTTTC.

The V call is TRBV5-4, the J call TRBJ2-3; 8 nucleotides align to TRBD2. The CDR3 is 16 residues long. After removal of 2 bases from V and 1 base from J, the junction contained 6 bases not matched to a gene. CDR1 is SGHNT, CDR2 YYREEE, per germline (reference sequence). In nucleotides, the CDR3 is TGTGCCAGCAGCTTCGGAGCGGGAGTGGGCACAGATACGCAGTATTTT. It translates to CASSFGAGVGTDTQYF.

The chain uses TRBV4-3 and TRBJ2-6; the D is unclear. Trimming pared 1 base from V and 0 bases from J, leaving 4 bases between. The CDR3 length is 15 residues. The V gene's germline CDR1 is LGHNA and CDR2 YSLEER. This CDR3 reads CASSQGASGANVLTF. For the CDR3, the DNA is TGCGCCAGCAGCCAAGGAGCCTCTGGGGCCAACGTCCTGACTTTC.

The gene calls are TRBV6-6 and TRBJ2-1; possibly TRBD1 for D (6 bases). The V end lost 5 bases, the J end lost 9 bases, and 17 bases lay between the germline ends. CDR3 size: 14 residues. Germline values: CDR1 MNHNY, CDR2 SVGAGI (reference sequence). CDR3 coding DNA: TGTGCCAGCAGTGCAAAGGGGGTACTAGGTGAGCAGTTCTTC. Its protein is CASSAKGVLGEQFF.

The chain joins TRBV2 to TRBJ2-5, with D possibly called TRBD1 or TRBD2 (5 bases each). The CDR3 has 13 amino acids. Deletions cut 5 bases from V and 3 bases from J, with 10 bases between. In germline, CDR1 is SNHLY, CDR2 FYNNEI. CDR3 in amino acids: CASSRGAEETQYF. CDR3 in DNA: TGTGCCAGCAGTAGAGGGGCGGAAGAGACCCAGTACTTC.

The rearrangement links TRBV28 to TRBJ2-7, with no clear D. Germline CDR1 reads MDHEN; CDR2 reads SYDVKM. Trimming removed 6 bases at V and 2 bases at J, with 14 bases between. The CDR3 is 14 residues long. CDR3 nucleotide sequence: TGTGCCAGCAGCCTACCTTGGCCGCCCTACGAGCAGTACTTC. Its protein product is CASSLPWPPYEQYF.

The chain has TRBV7-2 and TRBJ2-5; a possible D gene is TRBD2 (5 bases). Germline loops: CDR1 SGHTA, CDR2 FQGNSA. This CDR3 comprises 13 residues. The V and J ends lost 5 bases and 6 bases respectively, with 13 bases between them. As DNA, the CDR3 is TGTGCCAGCAGCGCGGACTGGTCGCAGACCCAGTACTTC. It specifies CASSADWSQTQYF.

The chain links TRBV30 to TRBJ2-1; D perhaps matches TRBD2 (6 bases). The germline CDR1 and CDR2 sequences are GTSNPN and SVGIG (reference sequence). This CDR3 is built from 16 residues. V shed 1 base and J shed 2 bases, with 15 bases lying between them. The CDR3 coding sequence is TGTGCCTGGAGTGCCGTCCTGGGGGGAGCCTACAATGAGCAGTTCTTC. Translated: CAWSAVLGGAYNEQFF.

This rearrangement joins TRBV7-9 to TRBJ1-1; D may be TRBD1 (5 bases). Germline V gene sequence: CDR1 SEHNR, CDR2 FQNEAQ (reference sequence). The CDR3 is 15 amino acids. Trimming left V 3 bases short and J 3 bases short, with 14 bases between. Here the CDR3 reads CASSFLRTRDTEAFF. The CDR3 nucleotides read TGTGCCAGCAGCTTCCTCAGGACAAGGGACACTGAAGCTTTCTTT. Supplemented by reference TRBV7-9 and TRBJ1-1, the full variable domain reads DTGVSQNPRHKITKRGQNVTFRCDPISEHNRLYWYRQTLGQGPEFLTYFQNEAQLEKSRLLSDRFSAERPKGSFSTLEIQRTEQGDSAMYLCASSFLRTRDTEAFFGQGTRLTVV.

The V call is TRBV21-1, the J call TRBJ2-3; the table's D call, TRBD2, was not checked against the DNA. TRBV21-1 is annotated as a pseudogene. This CDR3 is built from 16 residues. The CDR3 DNA reads TGTGCCAGCAGCAAAAGGGCTAGCGGGAGGGCGGATACGCAGTATTTT. It encodes CASSKRASGRADTQYF.